This is a list of T cell receptor beta chains from one sample in a study of T cell responses to AZD1222 COVID-19 vaccine. Assay: immunoSEQ multiplex PCR; the TCRdb copy retains only in-frame clones and omits some. The table shows some 91,000 clones, with about nine tenths occurring only once. The sample here was peripheral blood, taken on day 0 of AZD1222 vaccination. These receptors came from an adult in good health. Both conserved end residues are part of each CDR3. D genes are given only for firm matches. Part of the rows lack a size; the others show once, few, many or a class for expanded clones.

>16|.|TRBJ2-2|TRBV4-3|.
TGCGCCAGCAGCCAAGGGGTGGGACAGAACACCGGGGAGCTGTTTTTT
CASSQGVGQNTGELFF
>15|.|TRBJ2-2|TRBV27|.
TGTGCCAGCAGTTTAAGTATAGGGAACACCGGGGAGCTGTTTTTT
CASSLSIGNTGELFF
>16|.|TRBJ1-5|TRBV7-2|.
TGTGCCAGCAGCTTAAACGGAGGTTTCAGCAATCAGCCCCAGCATTTT
CASSLNGGFSNQPQHF
>12|.|TRBJ1-1|TRBV7-2|few
TGTGCCAGCAGTCTCGTTTGGACTGAAGCTTTCTTT
CASSLVWTEAFF
>16|.|TRBJ2-2|TRBV2|once
TGTGCCAGCAGTGATATGGCGGGGACGAGCACCGGGGAGCTGTTTTTT
CASSDMAGTSTGELFF
>16|TRBD2|TRBJ2-1|TRBV27|.
TGTGCCAGCAGTTCGGCGGGGAGGGCCGGAAGGAATGAGCAGTTCTTC
CASSSAGRAGRNEQFF
>15|.|TRBJ1-1|TRBV11-2|.
TGTGCCAGCAGCCTAGACAGCGAAACTTTGCCTGAAGCTTTCTTT
CASSLDSETLPEAFF
>13|.|TRBJ2-3|TRBV2|.
TGTGCCAGCAGTGGACAGGTCCCCACGATACAGTATTTT
CASSGQVPTIQYF
>13|.|TRBJ2-2|TRBV12-3/TRBV12-4|.
TGTGCAGCCGGTTTGGCCTACACCGGGGAGCTGTTTTTT
CAAGLAYTGELFF
>17|TRBD2|TRBJ2-5|TRBV4-1|.
TGCGCCAGCAGTCAGGCGGGAGGACTAGTGCCGCGGGAGACCCAGTACTTC
CASSQAGGLVPRETQYF
>15|.|TRBJ1-2|TRBV27|.
TGTGCCAGCAGCTTACGGCAGGGTTGGGACTATGGCTACACCTTC
CASSLRQGWDYGYTF
>14|TRBD1|TRBJ1-1|TRBV5-1|.
TGCGCCAGCAGCTTAAGGGGGCGCGGAACTGAAGCTTTCTTT
CASSLRGRGTEAFF
>13|.|TRBJ1-6|TRBV2|.
TGTGCCAGCACACCAGGCTATAATTCACCCCTCCACTTT
CASTPGYNSPLHF
>16|.|TRBJ2-2|TRBV18|.
TGTGCCAGCTCACCACTTGGCGGGGGCGGAACCGGGGAGCTGTTTTTT
CASSPLGGGGTGELFF
>15|TRBD2|TRBJ2-2|TRBV11-3|few
TGTGCCAGCACCACTTCGGGAGGGGACACCGGGGAGCTGTTTTTT
CASTTSGGDTGELFF
>13|TRBD2|TRBJ2-1|TRBV29-1|.
TGCAGCGTTGGTAGCGGGTATTACAATGAGCAGTTCTTC
CSVGSGYYNEQFF
>16|.|TRBJ2-4|TRBV21-1|.
TGTGCCAGCACATTAGCGGGACACCTAGCCAAAAACATTCAGTACTTC
CASTLAGHLAKNIQYF
>13|TRBD1|TRBJ1-1|TRBV27|.
TGTGCCAGCAGCGACAGGGGGGGAACTGAAGCTTTCTTT
CASSDRGGTEAFF
>12|.|TRBJ1-3|TRBV12-3/TRBV12-4|.
TGTGCCAGCAGTTTGAACCGGGACGCCATATATTTT
CASSLNRDAIYF
>16|TRBD2|TRBJ2-7|TRBV11-2|.
TGTGCCAGCAGCTATAATTTAGCGGGTGCCTGGAGAGAGCAGTACTTC
CASSYNLAGAWREQYF
>14|TRBD1|TRBJ2-5|TRBV5-5|.
TGTGCCAGCAGCGTACGGACAGGGGATGAGACCCAGTACTTC
CASSVRTGDETQYF
>15|.|TRBJ2-7|TRBV12-5|.
TGTGCTAGTGGCCCTCCCCAGATCAGTTCGTACGAGCAGTACTTC
CASGPPQISSYEQYF
>12|.|TRBJ1-2|TRBV29-1|.
TGCAGCGCCGGTGCGGGGGCGGTTGGCTACACCTTC
CSAGAGAVGYTF
>15|.|TRBJ2-3|TRBV6-5|.
TGTGCCAGCATTCGAAGGCGGGAAGGCACAGATACGCAGTATTTT
CASIRRREGTDTQYF
>18|.|TRBJ2-1|TRBV5-8|.
TGTGCCAGCAGCCCTCCAATGGGGGGATTTAGCTCCTACAATGAGCAGTTCTTC
CASSPPMGGFSSYNEQFF
>15|.|TRBJ1-1|TRBV10-3|once
TGTGCCATCAGTGATTCGAGAACAGGGACCACTGAAGCTTTCTTT
CAISDSRTGTTEAFF
>14|.|TRBJ1-6|TRBV7-9|.
TGTGCCAGCAGCCTTAGGATTGGGGGTTCACCCCTCCACTTT
CASSLRIGGSPLHF
>14|.|TRBJ1-6|TRBV27|.
TGTGCCAGCAGTTTTCGTAGGGAATCCCCATCCCTCCACTTT
CASSFRRESPSLHF
>14|TRBD1|TRBJ1-2|TRBV4-3|.
TGCGCCAGCAGCCAGCACACAGGGGACCATGGCTACACCTTC
CASSQHTGDHGYTF
>14|.|TRBJ1-2|TRBV15|.
TGTGCCACCAGCAGAGATTTAATTGCCTATGGCTACACCTTC
CATSRDLIAYGYTF
>14|.|TRBJ2-7|TRBV3-1/TRBV3-2|.
TGTGCCAGCAGCCAAGGGATTCACGACTACGAGCAGTACTTC
CASSQGIHDYEQYF
>19|TRBD1|TRBJ2-6|TRBV15|.
TGTGCCACCAGCAGAGGGGGACAGGGGCTTTTCTCTGGGGCCAACGTCCTGACTTTC
CATSRGGQGLFSGANVLTF
>12|.|TRBJ2-1|TRBV30|.
TGTGCCTGGATTCTGTCTGGGGATGAGCAGTTCTTC
CAWILSGDEQFF
>16|TRBD1|TRBJ1-2|TRBV7-8|.
TGTGCCAGCAGCTTATTCCGACAGGGGGCTAACTATGGCTACACCTTC
CASSLFRQGANYGYTF
>15|.|TRBJ1-2|TRBV6-5|.
TGTGCCAGCAGTTACGGGGGGGAGACTAACTATGGCTACACCTTC
CASSYGGETNYGYTF
>12|.|TRBJ2-7|TRBV6-6|.
TGTGCCAGCAGTTACGTCAACTACGAGCAGTACTTC
CASSYVNYEQYF
>14|.|TRBJ2-1|TRBV29-1|.
TGCAGCGTTGAAGGCGGGACAAACTACAATGAGCAGTTCTTC
CSVEGGTNYNEQFF
>15|.|TRBJ1-2|TRBV5-4|.
TGTGCCAGCAGCTTGGCCGGGGACACCTACTATGGCTACACCTTC
CASSLAGDTYYGYTF
>11|.|TRBJ1-1|TRBV29-1|.
TGCAGCGTTGTTACTCCTCGGCTAGCTTTCTTT
CSVVTPRLAFF
>16|TRBD2|TRBJ2-3|TRBV3-1/TRBV3-2|.
TGTGCCAGCAGCCACTGGGGACTAGCGGGGACAGATACGCAGTATTTT
CASSHWGLAGTDTQYF
>15|.|TRBJ1-4|TRBV4-1|once
TGCGCCAGCAGCCGGGAAGGAGGAACTAATGAAAAACTGTTTTTT
CASSREGGTNEKLFF
>12|.|TRBJ2-2|TRBV24-1|.
TGTGCCTCCAGTAATCGCGTCGGGGAGCTGTTTTTT
CASSNRVGELFF
>13|.|TRBJ1-1|TRBV25-1|.
TGTGCCAGCAGAAGTCTGAGGGGAACTGAAGCTTTCTTT
CASRSLRGTEAFF
>13|TRBD1|TRBJ2-1|TRBV2|.
TGTGCCAGCGCCGGGACAGATTACAATGAGCAGTTCTTC
CASAGTDYNEQFF
>15|.|TRBJ1-2|TRBV15|.
TGTGCCACCAGCAGAGAGGGGCAGGGGAGGTATGGCTACACCTTC
CATSREGQGRYGYTF
>15|.|TRBJ2-2|TRBV6-5|few
TGTGCCAGCATCGCCGGGACACTAGAGTCCGGGGAGCTGTTTTTT
CASIAGTLESGELFF
>15|.|TRBJ1-4|TRBV5-6|once
TGTGCCAGCAGCCCGAAGGGGGGCCTGGGTGAAAAACTGTTTTTT
CASSPKGGLGEKLFF
>15|.|TRBJ2-2|TRBV6-9|.
TGTGCCAGCACCCTCGGTCGACAGCGCACCGGGGAGCTGTTTTTT
CASTLGRQRTGELFF
>15|TRBD2|TRBJ2-7|TRBV6-5|.
TGTGCCAGCAGCGAGACTAGCGGGGGCTCCTACGAGCAGTACTTC
CASSETSGGSYEQYF